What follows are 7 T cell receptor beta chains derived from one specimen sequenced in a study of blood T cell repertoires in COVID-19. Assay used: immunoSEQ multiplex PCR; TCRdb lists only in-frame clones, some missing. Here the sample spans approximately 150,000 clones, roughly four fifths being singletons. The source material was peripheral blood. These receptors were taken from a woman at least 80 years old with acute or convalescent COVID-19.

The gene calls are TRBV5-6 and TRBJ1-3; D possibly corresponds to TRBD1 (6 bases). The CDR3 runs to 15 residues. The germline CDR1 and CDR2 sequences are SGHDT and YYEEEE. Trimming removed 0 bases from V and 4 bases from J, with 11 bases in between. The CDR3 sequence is CASSLESGQGNTIYF. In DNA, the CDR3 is TGTGCCAGCAGCTTGGAATCTGGACAGGGAAACACCATATATTTT.

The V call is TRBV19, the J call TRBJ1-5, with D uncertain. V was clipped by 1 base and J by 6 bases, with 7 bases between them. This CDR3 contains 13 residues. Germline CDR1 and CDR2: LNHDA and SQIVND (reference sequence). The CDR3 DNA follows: TGTGCCAGTAGTATAGGGGGAGGTCAGCCCCAGCATTTT. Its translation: CASSIGGGQPQHF.

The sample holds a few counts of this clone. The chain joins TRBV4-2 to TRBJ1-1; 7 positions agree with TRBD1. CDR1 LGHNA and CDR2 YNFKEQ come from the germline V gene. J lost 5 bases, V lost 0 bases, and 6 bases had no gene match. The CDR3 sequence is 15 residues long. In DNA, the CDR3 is TGTGCCAGCAGCCAAGAAGGAGGGGGCGGTACTGAAGCTTTCTTT. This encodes CASSQEGGGGTEAFF.

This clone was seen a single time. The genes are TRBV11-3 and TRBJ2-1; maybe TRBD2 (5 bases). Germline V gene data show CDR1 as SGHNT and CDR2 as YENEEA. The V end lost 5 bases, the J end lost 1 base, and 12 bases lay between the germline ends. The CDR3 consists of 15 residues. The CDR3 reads CASSTWTGSYNEQFF. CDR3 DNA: TGTGCCAGCAGCACCTGGACTGGTTCCTACAATGAGCAGTTCTTC. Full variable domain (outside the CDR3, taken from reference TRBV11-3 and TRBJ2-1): EAGVVQSPRYKIIEKKQPVAFWCNPISGHNTLYWYLQNLGQGPELLIRYENEEAVDDSQLPKDRFSAERLKGVDSTLKIQPAELGDSAVYLCASSTWTGSYNEQFFGPGTRLTVL.

The CDR3, as DNA: TGCGCCAGCAGCCCCACGCAGGGGATAGCCTACGAGCAGTACTTC. This translates into CASSPTQGIAYEQYF. V and J are TRBV5-1 and TRBJ2-7; D might be TRBD1 (6 bases). The germline CDR1 and CDR2 sequences are SGHRS and YFSETQ. The CDR3 is 15 amino acids. V was trimmed by 4 bases and J by 2 bases, leaving 16 bases between them. Full variable domain (rest looked up from reference TRBV5-1 and TRBJ2-7): KAGVTQTPRYLIKTRGQQVTLSCSPISGHRSVSWYQQTPGQGLQFLFEYFSETQRNKGNFPGRFSGRQFSNSRSEMNVSTLELGDSALYLCASSPTQGIAYEQYFGPGTRLTVT.

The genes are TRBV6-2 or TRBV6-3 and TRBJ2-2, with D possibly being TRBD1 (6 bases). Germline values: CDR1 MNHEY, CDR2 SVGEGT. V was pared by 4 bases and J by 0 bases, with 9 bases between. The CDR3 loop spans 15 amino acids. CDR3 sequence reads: CASSLYRANTGELFF. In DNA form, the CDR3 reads TGTGCCAGCAGTTTATACAGGGCGAACACCGGGGAGCTGTTTTTT.

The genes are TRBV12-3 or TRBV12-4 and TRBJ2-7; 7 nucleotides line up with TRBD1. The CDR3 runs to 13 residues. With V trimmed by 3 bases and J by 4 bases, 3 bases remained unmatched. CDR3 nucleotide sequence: TGTGCCAGCAGTTTTAGGGGGCTTTACGAGCAGTACTTC. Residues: CASSFRGLYEQYF.